This T cell receptor (beta chain) was recovered during a study of blood T cell repertoires in COVID-19. About the research overall: The United States, Italy and Spain supplied acute and convalescent COVID-19 samples. In each case, the material was cDNA or gDNA derived from T cells, B-cell-depleted T cells, or PBMCs.

The assay was immunoSEQ multiplex PCR, and TCRdb's table has in-frame clones only and misses some. The sample holds 150,000 to 200,000 clones, 80% to 85% seen once. V was shortened by 0 bases and J by 2 bases, with 9 bases between the two germline ends. The CDR3 loop spans 15 amino acids. Germline CDR1 SGHNT, CDR2 YYREEE (reference sequence). The chain uses TRBV5-4 and TRBJ1-5; no clear D gene. The sample was peripheral blood. This receptor was obtained from a woman aged 70-85 years with COVID-19, enrolled during active disease. The CDR3 here is CASSLAPTGNQPQHF. In DNA form, the CDR3 reads TGTGCCAGCAGCTTGGCCCCAACGGGCAATCAGCCCCAGCATTTT.